This TCR beta chain was sequenced during a study of control samples from healthy donors and cancer patients. The V gene's germline CDR1 is LGHNA and CDR2 YSLEER. The CDR3 is made up of 16 amino acids. The V end was cut by 7 bases, the J end by 0 bases, with 16 bases between. Ten or more counts support this clone. Repertoires were generated with immunoSEQ multiplex PCR, while TCRdb's copy carries only in-frame clones and drops some. The table has about 140,000 clones, 75% to 95% seen once; the top ten hold 7.1%. The TCR sequence derives from a man aged 18 to 35 in good health. The chain has TRBV4-3 and TRBJ2-1, with D possibly being TRBD2 (7 bases). Sequencing input: blood. The CDR3 region is CASTLWGGASYNEQFF. In nucleotides, the CDR3 is TGCGCCAGCACACTATGGGGGGGGGCCTCCTACAATGAGCAGTTCTTC.